This T cell receptor beta chain is from a study of T cells after yellow fever vaccination. Background on the study: Preparing low-cell-number fractions relied on SMART-Seq v4 Ultra Low Input.

Making TCR cDNA involved 5'RACE template switching, which added UMIs and a universal primer site. TCRdb analysed the 5' RACE reads with MiXCR anew, one entry per CDR3 protein. The data show a few hundred thousand distinct CDR3 sequences, approximately 4% seen once. This clonotype was found many times. Its antigen remains unknown. There are 13 residues in the CDR3. Germline loops: CDR1 SGHAT, CDR2 FQDESV (reference sequence). V shed 3 bases and J shed 2 bases, with 8 bases lying between them. General study results and limits: Most clones from primary vaccination were detected again post-booster (around 96% CD4, about 88% CD8).

The specimen comprised PBMCs, sampled 15 days after the yellow fever booster vaccination. The chain links TRBV11-1 to TRBJ2-7; D possibly corresponds to TRBD1 (5 bases). The sequence was obtained from a man younger than 35 who received the YFV17D yellow fever vaccine. DNA of the CDR3: TGTGCCAGCAGCTTGTCCAGGGCCTACGAGCAGTACGTC. It translates to CASSLSRAYEQYV.